This T cell receptor (beta chain) derives from a study of shared clonotypes between healthy human individuals. This clone was seen just once. In the same sample, other DNA sequences code for this CDR3. TCRdb's copy holds only in-frame clones and misses some; the assay was immunoSEQ multiplex PCR. The table has millions of clones, 90% to 95% seen once. The sequenced material came from naive CD4+ T cells from PBMCs. Subset of the sample: CD45RA+ positively selected. The sequence derives from a man aged 18 to 29 in good health. Some clones in this sample may be carry-over from other donors' samples.

The chain's CDR3 is CASSLVGTRQETQYF. The DNA for the CDR3 is TGCGCCAGCAGCTTGGTGGGGACGAGACAAGAGACCCAGTACTTC. The rearrangement joins TRBV5-1 to TRBJ2-5, with D tentatively TRBD1 or TRBD2 (5 bases each). The germline V gene has CDR1 SGHRS and CDR2 YFSETQ. The CDR3 is made up of 15 amino acids. Between the trimmed V and J ends, which lost 0 bases and 2 bases, there was a span of 11 bases.